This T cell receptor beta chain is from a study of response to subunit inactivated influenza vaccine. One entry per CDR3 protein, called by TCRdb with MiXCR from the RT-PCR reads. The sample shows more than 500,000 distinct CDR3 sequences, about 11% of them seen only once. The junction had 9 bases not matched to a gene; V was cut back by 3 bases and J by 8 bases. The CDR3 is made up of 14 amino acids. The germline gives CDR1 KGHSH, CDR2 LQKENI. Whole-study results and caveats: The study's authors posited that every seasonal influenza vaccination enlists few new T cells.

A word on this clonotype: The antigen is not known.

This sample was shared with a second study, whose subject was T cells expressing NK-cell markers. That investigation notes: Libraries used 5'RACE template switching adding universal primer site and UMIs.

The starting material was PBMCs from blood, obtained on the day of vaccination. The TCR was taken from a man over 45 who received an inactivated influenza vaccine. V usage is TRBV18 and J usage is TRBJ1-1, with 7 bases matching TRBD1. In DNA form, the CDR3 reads TGTGCCAGCTCACCCCAGGGACAGTTACAAGAAGCTTTCTTT. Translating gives CASSPQGQLQEAFF.